The rows below give T cell receptor beta chains drawn from one sample of a study of T-cell reconstitution after alpha-beta-depleted transplantation in children. TCRdb re-analysed the PCR reads in MiXCR, keeping a single row per CDR3 protein. The table shows fewer than 350,000 distinct CDR3 sequences, with around 9.1% occurring only once. Material: PBMCs, obtained before TCRalphabeta/CD19-depleted stem cell transplant. These receptors were taken from a boy under two years old with acute myeloid leukemia, due to receive a stem cell transplant. Both conserved end residues are part of each CDR3. A D gene is named only where the DNA matches it firmly. Size is stated for part of the rows, as once, few or many counts, or as a class when the clone is expanded.

>TRBJ2-2|TRBD2|TRBV19|many
TGTGCCAGTAGTACCGGACTAGCGGGGGACTTCGCGAACACCGGGGAGCTGTTTTTT
CASSTGLAGDFANTGELFF
>TRBJ1-1|.|TRBV20-1|few
TGCAGTGTTACTGGGACACCCGAAAAGAACACTGAAGCTTTCTTT
CSVTGTPEKNTEAFF
>TRBJ1-3|.|TRBV20-1|.
TGCAGTGCTAGAGATCTCGGAACTCTCGGAAACACCATATATTTT
CSARDLGTLGNTIYF
>TRBJ2-5|.|TRBV3-1|many
TGTGCCAGCAGCCAAGATAGCTTTCGGGAGACCCAGTACTTC
CASSQDSFRETQYF
>TRBJ2-3|TRBD2|TRBV5-1|many
TGCGCCAGCAGCTTCTGGGGGGGGAGAGATACGCAGTATTTT
CASSFWGGRDTQYF
>TRBJ1-2|.|TRBV6-1|many
TGTGCCAGCAGGACAACAGGGCCCGTAGAATATGGCTACACCTTC
CASRTTGPVEYGYTF
>TRBJ2-5|.|TRBV5-1|few
TGCGCCAGCCGTGCGGGCCCTCGAGGCCCCGAAGAGACCCAGTACTTC
CASRAGPRGPEETQYF
>TRBJ2-1|.|TRBV5-1|many
TGCGCCAGCAGCCACTCTTTGGATGAGCAGTTCTTC
CASSHSLDEQFF
>TRBJ2-1|.|TRBV18|.
TGTGCCAGCTCACCAAAAGCTTCCCCTAGGCAACCGGGGGATGAGCAGTTCTTC
CASSPKASPRQPGDEQFF
>TRBJ2-6|TRBD2|TRBV20-1|.
TGCAGTGCTCCCAGGGTGTTAGCGGGGGCCTACTCTGGGGCCAACGTCCTGACTTTC
CSAPRVLAGAYSGANVLTF
>TRBJ2-1|.|TRBV28|few
TGTGCCAGCAGCCGACCGTCAGCCTACAATGAGCAGTTCTTC
CASSRPSAYNEQFF
>TRBJ2-7|.|TRBV18|many
TGTGCCAGCTCACCATACCGGTACTCCTACGAGCAGTACTTC
CASSPYRYSYEQYF
>TRBJ2-2|TRBD1|TRBV5-1|many
TGCGCCAGCAGCCCATGGACAGGACGACCGAACACCGGGGAGCTGTTTTTT
CASSPWTGRPNTGELFF
>TRBJ2-2|.|TRBV2|few
TGTGCCAGCACTATCCCGAACACCGGGGAGCTGTTTTTT
CASTIPNTGELFF
>TRBJ2-5|TRBD1|TRBV7-3|.
TGTGCCAGCAGCCCAGGGACAGTTGGGACCCAGTACTTC
CASSPGTVGTQYF
>TRBJ2-2|.|TRBV18|few
TGTGCCAGCTCACCGGACCTGATGTGGGAGCTGTTTTTT
CASSPDLMWELFF
>TRBJ2-5|TRBD1|TRBV18|few
TGTGCCAGCTCACCACCGGGACAGGGAGAGACCCAGTACTTC
CASSPPGQGETQYF
>TRBJ1-6|.|TRBV27|many
TGTGCCAGCAGTTATCAGGACAGCTTTTATTCACCCCTCCACTTT
CASSYQDSFYSPLHF
>TRBJ2-1|TRBD2|TRBV20-1|.
TGCAGTGCTAGAGCCCCGGGAGTAGCGGGACCCTGGGATGAGCAGTTCTTC
CSARAPGVAGPWDEQFF
>TRBJ2-7|TRBD2|TRBV5-1|many
TGCGCCAGCAGCAAAGGGACTAGCGCCTACGAGCAGTACTTC
CASSKGTSAYEQYF
>TRBJ2-7|TRBD2|TRBV11-3|.
TGTGCCAGCAGGCCAAAGGGGAGGGGAGTCTACGAGCAGTACTTC
CASRPKGRGVYEQYF
>TRBJ2-5|TRBD1|TRBV20-1|few
TGCAGTGCCCGAAAGGGGGCGCGGGAGACCCAGTACTTC
CSARKGARETQYF